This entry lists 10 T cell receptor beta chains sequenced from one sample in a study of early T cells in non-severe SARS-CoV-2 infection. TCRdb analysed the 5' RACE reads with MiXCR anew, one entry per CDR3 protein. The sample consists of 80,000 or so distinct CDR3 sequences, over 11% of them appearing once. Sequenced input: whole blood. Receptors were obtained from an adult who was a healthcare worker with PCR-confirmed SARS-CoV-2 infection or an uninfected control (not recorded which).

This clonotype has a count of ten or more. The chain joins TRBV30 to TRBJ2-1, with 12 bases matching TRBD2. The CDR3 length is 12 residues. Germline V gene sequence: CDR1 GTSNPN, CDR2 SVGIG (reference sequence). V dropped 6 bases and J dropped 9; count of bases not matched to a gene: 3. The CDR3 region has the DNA TGTGCCTGTGGACTAGCGGGATTTGAGCAGTTCTTC. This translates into CACGLAGFEQFF.

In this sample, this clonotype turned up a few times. CDR3 sequence: CSVGTGTGFNEQYF. As DNA, the CDR3 is TGCAGCGTAGGAACCGGGACAGGGTTCAACGAGCAGTACTTC. The chain is built from TRBV29-1 and TRBJ2-7, with TRBD1 matching over 9 bases. The CDR3 consists of 14 residues. The ends lost 6 bases at V and 5 bases at J; junction bases unmatched: 11. The germline gives CDR1 SQVTM, CDR2 ANQGSEA.

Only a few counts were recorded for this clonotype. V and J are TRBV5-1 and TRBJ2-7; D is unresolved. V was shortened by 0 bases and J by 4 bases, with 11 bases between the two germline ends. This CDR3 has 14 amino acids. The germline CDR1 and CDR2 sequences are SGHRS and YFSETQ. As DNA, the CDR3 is TGCGCCAGCAGCTTGGAGGCCCCCCCATACGAGCAGTACTTC. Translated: CASSLEAPPYEQYF. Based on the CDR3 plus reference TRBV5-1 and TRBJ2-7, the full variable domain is KAGVTQTPRYLIKTRGQQVTLSCSPISGHRSVSWYQQTPGQGLQFLFEYFSETQRNKGNFPGRFSGRQFSNSRSEMNVSTLELGDSALYLCASSLEAPPYEQYFGPGTRLTVT.

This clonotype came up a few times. The CDR3 is CASRTVKISASTGELFF. Written as DNA, the CDR3 is TGTGCCAGCCGGACTGTCAAGATTAGCGCGAGTACCGGGGAGCTGTTTTTT. The J gene is TRBJ2-2, the V gene TRBV11-2; tentative D call: TRBD2 (5 bases). The CDR3 has 17 amino acids. V lost 8 bases and J lost 5, with 24 bases in between. CDR1 and CDR2 from the germline V gene are SGHAT and FQNNGV.

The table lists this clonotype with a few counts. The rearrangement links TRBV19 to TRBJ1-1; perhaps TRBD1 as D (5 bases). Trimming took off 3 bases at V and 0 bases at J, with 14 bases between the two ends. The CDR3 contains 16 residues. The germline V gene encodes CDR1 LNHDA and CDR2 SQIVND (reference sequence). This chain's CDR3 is CASSIGREDMNTEAFF. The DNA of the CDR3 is TGTGCCAGTAGTATTGGCAGGGAAGACATGAACACTGAAGCTTTCTTT.

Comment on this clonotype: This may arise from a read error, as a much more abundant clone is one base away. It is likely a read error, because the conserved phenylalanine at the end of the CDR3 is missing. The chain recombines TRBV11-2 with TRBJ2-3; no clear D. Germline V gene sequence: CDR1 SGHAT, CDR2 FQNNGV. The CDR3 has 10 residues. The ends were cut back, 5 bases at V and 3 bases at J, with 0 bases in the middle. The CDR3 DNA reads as TGTGCCAGCAGCACAGATACGCAGTATTCT. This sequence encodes CASSTDTQYS.

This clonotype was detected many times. The DNA of the CDR3 is TGTGCCAGCTGTCCAACCCCTTATTATGGCACAGATACGCAGTATTTT. It is translated as CASCPTPYYGTDTQYF. This chain links TRBV7-9 with TRBJ2-3; no clear D. Trimming left V 8 bases short and J 1 base short, with 19 bases between. Looked up from germline, CDR1 is SEHNR and CDR2 is FQNEAQ (reference sequence). This CDR3 is built from 16 residues.

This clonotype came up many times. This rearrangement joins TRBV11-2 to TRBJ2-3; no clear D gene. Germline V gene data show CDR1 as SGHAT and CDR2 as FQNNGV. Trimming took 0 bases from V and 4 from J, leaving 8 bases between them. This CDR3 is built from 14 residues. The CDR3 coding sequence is TGTGCCAGCAGCTTAGATTTAGGTCCAGATACGCAGTATTTT. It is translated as CASSLDLGPDTQYF.

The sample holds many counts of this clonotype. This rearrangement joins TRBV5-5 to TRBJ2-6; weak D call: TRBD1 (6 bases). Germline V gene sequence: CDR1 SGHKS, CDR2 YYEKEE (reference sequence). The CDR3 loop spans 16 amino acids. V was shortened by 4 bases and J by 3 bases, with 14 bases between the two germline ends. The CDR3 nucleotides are TGTGCCAGCAGCCGAATACAGGGTAGTGGGGCCAACGTCCTGACTTTC. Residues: CASSRIQGSGANVLTF.

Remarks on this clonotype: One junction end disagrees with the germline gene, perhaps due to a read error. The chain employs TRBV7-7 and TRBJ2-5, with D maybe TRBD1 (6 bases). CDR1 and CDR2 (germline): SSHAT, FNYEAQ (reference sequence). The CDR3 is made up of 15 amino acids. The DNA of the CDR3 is TGTGCTAGCAGCAGGGACAAAGGGTCGGGAGAGACCCAGTACTTC. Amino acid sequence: CASSRDKGSGETQYF.